The rows below give T cell receptor beta chains drawn from one sample of a study of T cells in Graves' hyperthyroidism and ophthalmopathy. TCRdb re-called the multiplex PCR reads through MiXCR, storing one row per CDR3 protein. The table includes 690,000 or so distinct CDR3 sequences, around 20% detected once. Sequenced input: blood. These TCRs come from a woman aged 50 to 60 with Graves' hyperthyroidism that later progressed to Graves' ophthalmopathy. Each CDR3 is given with its conserved first and last residue. The D gene is left open where the match is weak. Clone size is not always given. Where it is, it says once, few, many or a class for expanded clones.

cdr3_aa: CASSEFRGLQETQYF
cdr3_nt: TGTGCCAGCAGTGAATTCCGGGGCCTTCAAGAGACCCAGTACTTC
d_call: -
clone_size: -
v_call: TRBV25-1
j_call: TRBJ2-5

cdr3_aa: CASILNPGMNTEAFF
cdr3_nt: TGCGCCAGCATCCTGAATCCAGGCATGAACACTGAAGCTTTCTTT
d_call: -
clone_size: many
v_call: TRBV5-1
j_call: TRBJ1-1

cdr3_aa: CSVWENYGYTF
cdr3_nt: TGCAGCGTTTGGGAAAACTATGGCTACACCTTC
d_call: -
clone_size: few
v_call: TRBV29-1
j_call: TRBJ1-2

cdr3_aa: CASSLKGRTYEQYF
cdr3_nt: TGTGCCAGCAGCTTAAAAGGCAGGACCTACGAGCAGTACTTC
d_call: -
clone_size: few
v_call: TRBV7-6
j_call: TRBJ2-7

cdr3_aa: CASLKPGGDTEAFF
cdr3_nt: TGCGCCAGCCTAAAGCCAGGGGGAGACACTGAAGCTTTCTTT
d_call: TRBD1
clone_size: -
v_call: TRBV5-1
j_call: TRBJ1-1

cdr3_aa: CASSLGGTGGSGNTIYF
cdr3_nt: TGTGCCAGCAGCTTAGGTGGGACAGGGGGCTCTGGAAACACCATATATTTT
d_call: TRBD1
clone_size: -
v_call: TRBV7-9
j_call: TRBJ1-3

cdr3_aa: CASRSTSTGGTDTQYF
cdr3_nt: TGTGCCAGCAGATCGACTAGCACAGGGGGCACAGATACGCAGTATTTT
d_call: -
clone_size: -
v_call: TRBV11-3
j_call: TRBJ2-3

cdr3_aa: CASLGLAISTDTQYF
cdr3_nt: TGTGCCAGTCTCGGACTAGCGATTAGCACAGATACGCAGTATTTT
d_call: TRBD2
clone_size: few
v_call: TRBV6-1
j_call: TRBJ2-3

cdr3_aa: CASSQEETGGSETQYF
cdr3_nt: TGCGCCAGCAGCCAAGAGGAGACAGGGGGCTCGGAGACCCAGTACTTC
d_call: TRBD1
clone_size: many
v_call: TRBV4-1
j_call: TRBJ2-5

cdr3_aa: CASSLRQGLDNEQFF
cdr3_nt: TGCGCCAGCAGCCTACGGCAGGGGCTTGACAATGAGCAGTTCTTC
d_call: -
clone_size: many
v_call: TRBV5-1
j_call: TRBJ2-1

cdr3_aa: CASSEFWIGTGGHYGYTF
cdr3_nt: TGTGCCAGCAGTGAATTTTGGATTGGGACAGGGGGCCACTATGGCTACACCTTC
d_call: TRBD1
clone_size: many
v_call: TRBV6-1
j_call: TRBJ1-2

cdr3_aa: CASSSQALGAETQYF
cdr3_nt: TGTGCCAGCAGTTCCCAGGCCCTGGGGGCGGAGACCCAGTACTTC
d_call: -
clone_size: many
v_call: TRBV6-2/TRBV6-3
j_call: TRBJ2-5

cdr3_aa: CSAYRGRSEKLFF
cdr3_nt: TGCAGTGCATACAGGGGGCGGAGTGAAAAACTGTTTTTT
d_call: TRBD1
clone_size: few
v_call: TRBV20-1
j_call: TRBJ1-4

cdr3_aa: CASTEGTDYNEQFF
cdr3_nt: TGTGCCAGCACCGAGGGGACAGATTACAATGAGCAGTTCTTC
d_call: TRBD1
clone_size: -
v_call: TRBV12-3/TRBV12-4
j_call: TRBJ2-1

cdr3_aa: CSASYFGGGGYNEQFF
cdr3_nt: TGCAGTGCTAGTTACTTCGGCGGGGGGGGCTACAATGAGCAGTTCTTC
d_call: TRBD2
clone_size: many
v_call: TRBV20-1
j_call: TRBJ2-1

cdr3_aa: CASSHGGGTDTQYF
cdr3_nt: TGTGCCAGCAGCCATGGCGGTGGCACAGATACGCAGTATTTT
d_call: -
clone_size: few
v_call: TRBV3-1
j_call: TRBJ2-3

cdr3_aa: CASSLDWASYNEQFF
cdr3_nt: TGTGCCAGCAGCCTAGATTGGGCTTCCTACAATGAGCAGTTCTTC
d_call: -
clone_size: many
v_call: TRBV7-8
j_call: TRBJ2-1

cdr3_aa: CARSGRPGLSSGNTIYF
cdr3_nt: TGTGCCAGATCGGGACGGCCGGGCTTAAGCTCTGGAAACACCATATATTTT
d_call: -
clone_size: many
v_call: TRBV2
j_call: TRBJ1-3

cdr3_aa: CSARGGAGAYNSPLHF
cdr3_nt: TGCAGTGCCCGAGGAGGGGCAGGGGCCTATAATTCACCCCTCCACTTT
d_call: -
clone_size: few
v_call: TRBV20-1
j_call: TRBJ1-6

cdr3_aa: CAISAPRGGRQVEQYF
cdr3_nt: TGTGCCATCAGTGCCCCTCGAGGGGGGCGTCAGGTCGAGCAGTACTTC
d_call: -
clone_size: few
v_call: TRBV10-3
j_call: TRBJ2-7

cdr3_aa: CASRGRQGAGELFF
cdr3_nt: TGTGCCAGCAGGGGAAGACAGGGTGCCGGGGAGCTGTTTTTT
d_call: TRBD1
clone_size: many
v_call: TRBV2
j_call: TRBJ2-2

cdr3_aa: CSARDHGVNTEAFF
cdr3_nt: TGCAGTGCTAGAGATCATGGGGTGAACACTGAAGCTTTCTTT
d_call: -
clone_size: -
v_call: TRBV20-1
j_call: TRBJ1-1

cdr3_aa: CASSLNDGPLRIDEQFF
cdr3_nt: TGTGCCAGCAGCTTAAACGACGGACCCTTAAGGATCGATGAGCAGTTCTTC
d_call: -
clone_size: -
v_call: TRBV7-9
j_call: TRBJ2-1

cdr3_aa: CAISDLAGGIQRTDTQYF
cdr3_nt: TGTGCCATCAGTGATTTGGCGGGGGGGATCCAACGCACAGATACGCAGTATTTT
d_call: TRBD2
clone_size: -
v_call: TRBV10-3
j_call: TRBJ2-3

cdr3_aa: CALGTSGFSYNEQFF
cdr3_nt: TGTGCCTTGGGGACTAGCGGGTTTTCCTACAATGAGCAGTTCTTC
d_call: TRBD2
clone_size: many
v_call: TRBV6-2/TRBV6-3
j_call: TRBJ2-1

cdr3_aa: CASSELRQVDEQYF
cdr3_nt: TGTGCCAGCAGTGAACTCAGACAGGTGGACGAGCAGTACTTC
d_call: -
clone_size: many
v_call: TRBV6-1
j_call: TRBJ2-7

cdr3_aa: CASSRRTAGMNTEAFF
cdr3_nt: TGTGCCAGCAGCCGCAGGACAGCGGGGATGAACACTGAAGCTTTCTTT
d_call: -
clone_size: many
v_call: TRBV7-6
j_call: TRBJ1-1

cdr3_aa: CARGQGEVGELFF
cdr3_nt: TGTGCCAGAGGACAGGGGGAAGTCGGGGAGCTGTTTTTT
d_call: TRBD1
clone_size: few
v_call: TRBV2
j_call: TRBJ2-2

cdr3_aa: CASSLQRRHGDERRARYF
cdr3_nt: TGTGCCAGCAGCCTCCAAAGGCGACACGGGGATGAGAGAAGGGCCCGGTACTTC
d_call: -
clone_size: -
v_call: TRBV3-1
j_call: TRBJ2-5

cdr3_aa: CASSTSGTVNTEAFF
cdr3_nt: TGTGCCAGCAGCACCTCCGGGACAGTGAACACTGAAGCTTTCTTT
d_call: TRBD1
clone_size: -
v_call: TRBV11-2
j_call: TRBJ1-1

cdr3_aa: CATSRPQGANNQPQHF
cdr3_nt: TGTGCCACCAGCAGACCACAGGGGGCGAACAATCAGCCCCAGCATTTT
d_call: TRBD1
clone_size: few
v_call: TRBV15
j_call: TRBJ1-5

cdr3_aa: CASSLGPREGMEAFF
cdr3_nt: TGTGCCAGCAGCTTAGGGCCCAGGGAGGGGATGGAAGCTTTCTTT
d_call: -
clone_size: many
v_call: TRBV7-8
j_call: TRBJ1-1

cdr3_aa: CATSNLAGGQETQYF
cdr3_nt: TGTGCCACCAGCAATCTAGCGGGGGGGCAGGAGACCCAGTACTTC
d_call: TRBD2
clone_size: few
v_call: TRBV15
j_call: TRBJ2-5

cdr3_aa: CASRIAGGTDTQYF
cdr3_nt: TGTGCCAGCAGAATAGCGGGGGGCACAGATACGCAGTATTTT
d_call: TRBD2
clone_size: many
v_call: TRBV2
j_call: TRBJ2-3

cdr3_aa: CASSLGTHGDEQFF
cdr3_nt: TGTGCCAGCAGTTTGGGGACTCATGGGGATGAGCAGTTCTTC
d_call: -
clone_size: many
v_call: TRBV12-3/TRBV12-4
j_call: TRBJ2-1

cdr3_aa: CADTRQANTGELFF
cdr3_nt: TGTGCCGACACGCGACAGGCGAACACCGGGGAGCTGTTTTTT
d_call: -
clone_size: few
v_call: TRBV7-9
j_call: TRBJ2-2

cdr3_aa: CATISGGRTVYEQYF
cdr3_nt: TGTGCCACCATTAGCGGGGGGAGAACTGTATACGAGCAGTACTTC
d_call: TRBD2
clone_size: -
v_call: TRBV2
j_call: TRBJ2-7

cdr3_aa: CSVEADFGYEQYF
cdr3_nt: TGCAGCGTTGAAGCAGACTTCGGCTACGAGCAGTACTTC
d_call: -
clone_size: few
v_call: TRBV29-1
j_call: TRBJ2-7

cdr3_aa: CASLTRDSPTEQFF
cdr3_nt: TGTGCCAGTCTGACCCGGGACAGTCCGACTGAGCAGTTCTTC
d_call: TRBD1
clone_size: few
v_call: TRBV6-1
j_call: TRBJ2-1

cdr3_aa: CAWSVPERFYGYTF
cdr3_nt: TGTGCCTGGAGTGTACCGGAACGCTTCTATGGCTACACCTTC
d_call: -
clone_size: many
v_call: TRBV30
j_call: TRBJ1-2

cdr3_aa: CASSTPGQGGYGYTF
cdr3_nt: TGTGCCAGCAGCACACCGGGACAGGGAGGCTATGGCTACACCTTC
d_call: TRBD1
clone_size: -
v_call: TRBV9
j_call: TRBJ1-2

cdr3_aa: CSVEDLRTQGREKLFF
cdr3_nt: TGCAGCGTTGAAGATCTTCGGACCCAAGGGAGGGAAAAACTGTTTTTT
d_call: -
clone_size: few
v_call: TRBV29-1
j_call: TRBJ1-4

cdr3_aa: CASGGAGLTEAFF
cdr3_nt: TGTGCCAGCGGAGGCGCAGGGCTCACTGAAGCTTTCTTT
d_call: -
clone_size: -
v_call: TRBV9
j_call: TRBJ1-1

cdr3_aa: CAWTLKGNQPQHF
cdr3_nt: TGTGCCTGGACCCTAAAGGGGAATCAGCCCCAGCATTTT
d_call: -
clone_size: many
v_call: TRBV30
j_call: TRBJ1-5

cdr3_aa: CASSLAPGDSPLHF
cdr3_nt: TGTGCCAGCAGCTTAGCGCCCGGGGATTCACCCCTCCACTTT
d_call: -
clone_size: few
v_call: TRBV7-2
j_call: TRBJ1-6

cdr3_aa: CASSAPGYKNIQYF
cdr3_nt: TGTGCCAGCAGTGCCCCCGGGTACAAAAACATTCAGTACTTC
d_call: -
clone_size: few
v_call: TRBV2
j_call: TRBJ2-4

cdr3_aa: CASSPKPTSGGTDTQYF
cdr3_nt: TGCGCCAGCAGCCCAAAACCGACTAGCGGGGGCACAGATACGCAGTATTTT
d_call: TRBD2
clone_size: -
v_call: TRBV5-1
j_call: TRBJ2-3

cdr3_aa: CASSVGLAGGFEQFF
cdr3_nt: TGTGCCAGCAGCGTAGGGTTAGCGGGGGGTTTTGAGCAGTTCTTC
d_call: TRBD2
clone_size: few
v_call: TRBV7-6
j_call: TRBJ2-1

cdr3_aa: CASSFGFSKLFF
cdr3_nt: TGCGCCAGCAGCTTTGGTTTTTCGAAACTGTTTTTT
d_call: -
clone_size: many
v_call: TRBV5-1
j_call: TRBJ1-4

cdr3_aa: CASSLGRGDCSGNTIYF
cdr3_nt: TGTGCCAGCAGCTTAGGACGGGGGGACTGCTCTGGAAACACCATATATTTT
d_call: -
clone_size: -
v_call: TRBV11-3
j_call: TRBJ1-3

cdr3_aa: CASSLVLQETQYF
cdr3_nt: TGCGCCAGCAGCTTGGTGCTCCAAGAGACCCAGTACTTC
d_call: -
clone_size: many
v_call: TRBV7-9
j_call: TRBJ2-5

cdr3_aa: CASSPGPNERETQYF
cdr3_nt: TGTGCCAGCAGCCCAGGACCCAACGAGCGGGAGACCCAGTACTTC
d_call: -
clone_size: many
v_call: TRBV3-1
j_call: TRBJ2-5

cdr3_aa: CASSDSGSYNEQFF
cdr3_nt: TGTGCCAGCTCGGATTCGGGGTCCTACAATGAGCAGTTCTTC
d_call: -
clone_size: few
v_call: TRBV6-1
j_call: TRBJ2-1

cdr3_aa: CASSLTGINTEAFF
cdr3_nt: TGTGCCAGCAGCTTAACCGGTATTAACACTGAAGCTTTCTTT
d_call: -
clone_size: once
v_call: TRBV7-8
j_call: TRBJ1-1

cdr3_aa: CASSLGEEVDEQFF
cdr3_nt: TGTGCCAGCAGCTTAGGGGAAGAAGTTGATGAGCAGTTCTTC
d_call: -
clone_size: -
v_call: TRBV13
j_call: TRBJ2-1

cdr3_aa: CASSLDATNEKLFF
cdr3_nt: TGCGCCAGCAGCCTCGACGCAACTAATGAAAAACTGTTTTTT
d_call: -
clone_size: many
v_call: TRBV5-1
j_call: TRBJ1-4

cdr3_aa: CASSSTSQFSGTDTQYF
cdr3_nt: TGTGCCAGCAGCTCCACGTCACAGTTTTCTGGCACAGATACGCAGTATTTT
d_call: -
clone_size: -
v_call: TRBV6-1
j_call: TRBJ2-3

cdr3_aa: CASSEGTTPSYEQYF
cdr3_nt: TGTGCCAGCAGTGAAGGGACTACCCCTTCCTACGAGCAGTACTTC
d_call: -
clone_size: many
v_call: TRBV2
j_call: TRBJ2-7